These 32 T cell receptor beta chains came from one sample sequenced in a study of preoperative IRX-2 immunotherapy in early breast cancer. Treatment specified: preoperative locoregional IRX-2 cytokine immunotherapy. The method was immunoSEQ multiplex PCR; TCRdb's version includes in-frame clones alone and lacks a portion of them. The table records about 43,000 clones, over 85% of them present only once. The sequenced sample was tumor tissue, obtained after IRX-2 immunotherapy. The receptors were sampled from a human donor with breast cancer.

This clone appeared once. The V call is TRBV28, the J call TRBJ1-3; D ambiguous. The CDR3 is 15 residues long. V lost 7 bases and J lost 4, with 17 bases in between. CDR1 is MDHEN, CDR2 SYDVKM, per germline. For the CDR3, the DNA is TGTGCCAGCACCTCCTCCCGGGGTTCGGGAAACACCATATATTTT. Protein sequence: CASTSSRGSGNTIYF.

The chain employs TRBV2 and TRBJ2-3, with D possibly being TRBD2 (5 bases). V was pared by 1 base and J by 8 bases, with 10 bases between. CDR3 size: 13 residues. Germline lookup yields CDR1 SNHLY and CDR2 FYNNEI. The CDR3 nucleotides read TGTGCCAGCAGTGAAGTTAGGGAGTCTACGCAGTATTTT. As protein: CASSEVRESTQYF.

The chain recombines TRBV6-1 with TRBJ2-7, with TRBD1 identical over 7 bases. Losses at the gene ends were 1 base for V and 2 bases for J; bases not matched to a gene: 8. The CDR3 consists of 16 residues. Germline V lookup: CDR1 MNHNS, CDR2 SASEGT. CDR3 in DNA: TGTGCCAGCAGTGAAGGGGTAGGGACAGCTACCTACGAGCAGTACTTC. Translated: CASSEGVGTATYEQYF.

Regarding this clone: An end of the junction does not agree with germline; a read error may underlie this. J is TRBJ2-3 and V is TRBV6-5; D gene uncertain. In germline, CDR1 is MNHEY, CDR2 SVGAGI. The CDR3 contains 11 residues. CDR3 residues: CASRYSDTQYF. In nucleotides, the CDR3 is TGTGCCAGCAGATACTCAGATACGCAGTATTTT.

The CDR3 DNA sequence: TGCGCCAGCAGCTTGGGTACAGACGAGCAGTACTTC. This gives the protein CASSLGTDEQYF. This chain links TRBV5-1 with TRBJ2-7; D uncertain. Germline CDR1 SGHRS, CDR2 YFSETQ. This CDR3 region has 12 residues. Deletions cut 0 bases from V and 5 bases from J, with 6 bases between.

In its sample, this clone was seen a few times. The chain carries TRBV7-9 and TRBJ2-2; 7 bases fit TRBD1. There are 17 residues in the CDR3. The V segment lost 2 bases and the J segment 2 bases; nucleotides outside the gene matches: 8. Germline CDR1 and CDR2: SEHNR and FQNEAQ (reference sequence). CDR3 in amino acids: CASSLLVGTDNTGELFF. CDR3 bases: TGTGCCAGCAGCTTACTGGTAGGGACAGATAACACCGGGGAGCTGTTTTTT. The full variable domain, rest sourced from reference TRBV7-9 and TRBJ2-2, is DTGVSQNPRHKITKRGQNVTFRCDPISEHNRLYWYRQTLGQGPEFLTYFQNEAQLEKSRLLSDRFSAERPKGSFSTLEIQRTEQGDSAMYLCASSLLVGTDNTGELFFGEGSRLTVL.

The rearrangement uses TRBV6-5 and TRBJ1-1; D unresolved. The CDR3 spans 12 residues. Germline loops: CDR1 MNHEY, CDR2 SVGAGI. V was clipped by 8 bases and J by 0 bases, with 7 bases between them. The CDR3 here is CASGVMNTEAFF. CDR3 sequence (DNA): TGTGCCAGCGGAGTCATGAACACTGAAGCTTTCTTT.

The V and J genes are TRBV4-3 and TRBJ2-5, with D possibly being TRBD2 (7 bases). With 0 bases removed from V and 3 bases from J, the gap between germline ends came to 17 bases. Germline V gene data show CDR1 as LGHNA and CDR2 as YSLEER. The CDR3 is made up of 17 amino acids. The CDR3 nucleotides are TGCGCCAGCAGCCAAGATCCGGTTAGGGGGGGGGAAGAGACCCAGTACTTC. This codes for CASSQDPVRGGEETQYF.

The table lists this clone with a count of one. The CDR3 region has the DNA TGTGCCAGCATCTTAACCTACGAGCAGTACTTC. Translation gives CASILTYEQYF. The chain employs TRBV6-1 and TRBJ2-7, with D unclear. CDR3 length equals 11 residues. V lost 7 bases, J lost 2 bases, and 6 bases lay in between. Germline CDR1 reads MNHNS; CDR2 reads SASEGT.

This rearrangement joins TRBV28 to TRBJ2-1; TRBD2 aligns across 10 bases. With 3 bases clipped from V and 2 bases from J, the junction kept 4 bases outside the gene matches. The CDR3 loop spans 16 amino acids. Per germline, CDR1 MDHEN and CDR2 SYDVKM. CDR3 sequence reads: CASSFIAGGPYNEQFF. The CDR3 DNA is TGTGCCAGCAGTTTCATAGCGGGGGGACCCTACAATGAGCAGTTCTTC.

The sample holds one count of this clone. The chain carries TRBV28 and TRBJ2-1; 11 bases match TRBD1. The germline gives CDR1 MDHEN, CDR2 SYDVKM. V lost 8 bases, J lost 0 bases, and 6 bases stayed unmatched. CDR3 length: 16 residues. CDR3 amino acids: CASWTGGKLSYNEQFF. Here the CDR3 DNA reads TGTGCCAGCTGGACAGGGGGCAAACTCTCCTACAATGAGCAGTTCTTC.

The rearrangement uses TRBV5-1 and TRBJ2-3, with no clear D. V lost 0 bases and J 6 bases, leaving 17 bases between the germline ends. The CDR3 is 16 residues long. Germline V gives CDR1 SGHRS, CDR2 YFSETQ. This CDR3 reads CASSLEVSPYVDTQYF. The CDR3, as DNA: TGCGCCAGCAGCTTGGAGGTGTCTCCGTATGTGGATACGCAGTATTTT.

The gene calls are TRBV28 and TRBJ1-4, with a possible D match to TRBD1 (6 bases). Germline values: CDR1 MDHEN, CDR2 SYDVKM. CDR3 length: 15 amino acids. The V gene lost 3 bases and the J gene lost 7 bases, with 15 bases spanning the gap. CDR3 nucleotides: TGTGCCAGCAGTTTCCTCCAGGGGCTGGGTGAAAAACTGTTTTTT. The encoded protein is CASSFLQGLGEKLFF.

The CDR3 region is CASSPNDRVNTGELFF. The CDR3 region has the DNA TGCGCCAGCAGCCCGAACGACAGGGTAAACACCGGGGAGCTGTTTTTT. J is TRBJ2-2 and V is TRBV5-1; 7 positions agree with TRBD1. CDR1 is SGHRS and CDR2 is YFSETQ in the germline V gene. The CDR3 contains 16 residues. V lost 4 bases, J lost 2 bases, and 8 bases stayed unmatched.

The V and J genes are TRBV2 and TRBJ2-5, with 8 bases fitting TRBD1. Germline V gene data show CDR1 as SNHLY and CDR2 as FYNNEI. Trimming removed 7 bases from V and 5 bases from J; junction bases left unmatched: 3. This CDR3 comprises 12 residues. This CDR3 reads CASNRGVETQYF. CDR3 bases: TGTGCCAGCAACAGGGGGGTGGAGACCCAGTACTTC.

This clone appeared a single time. For the CDR3, the DNA is TGTGCCAGCAGCGTAGAACACTATAATTCACCCCTCCACTTT. Protein: CASSVEHYNSPLHF. The rearrangement links TRBV9 to TRBJ1-6; no firm D call. CDR3 length: 14 residues. CDR1 and CDR2 (germline): SGDLS, YYNGEE. With 0 bases removed from V and 3 bases from J, the gap between germline ends came to 4 bases.

The chain recombines TRBV28 with TRBJ2-7; 9 bases align to TRBD2. J gave up 5 bases and V 4 bases, and 12 bases lay outside the gene matches. Germline loops: CDR1 MDHEN, CDR2 SYDVKM. The CDR3 consists of 16 residues. In DNA form, the CDR3 reads TGTGCCAGCAGTTCCATCCTAGCGGGAAGTCGCGACGAGCAGTACTTC. Protein sequence: CASSSILAGSRDEQYF.

The chain has TRBV6-1 and TRBJ2-3; D remains unclear. The CDR3 is 13 amino acids. V lost 3 bases to trimming and J lost 9 bases, with 13 bases between them. Germline CDR1 and CDR2: MNHNS and SASEGT. Here the CDR3 reads CASSEDPIGTQYF. The CDR3, as DNA: TGTGCCAGCAGTGAGGATCCCATCGGCACGCAGTATTTT.

The gene calls are TRBV6-5 and TRBJ2-7, with D hard to call. The germline V gene has CDR1 MNHEY and CDR2 SVGAGI. This CDR3 spans 12 amino acids. V was clipped by 7 bases and J by 3 bases, with 10 bases between them. The CDR3 nucleotides read TGTGCCAGCATGTCAGCCCTCTACGAGCAGTACTTC. This translates into CASMSALYEQYF.

The rearrangement links TRBV4-3 to TRBJ2-6; no reliable D call. The CDR3 covers 18 residues. The ends were cut back, 0 bases at V and 0 bases at J, with 12 bases in the middle. Germline CDR1 reads LGHNA; CDR2 reads YSLEER. CDR3 sequence (DNA): TGCGCCAGCAGCCAAGATAGGTTTGGGTTCTCTGGGGCCAACGTCCTGACTTTC. This codes for CASSQDRFGFSGANVLTF.

This clone was counted a few times. V usage is TRBV30 and J usage is TRBJ1-3; D unclear. The CDR3 loop spans 14 amino acids. Trimming removed 2 bases from V and 2 bases from J, with 10 bases in between. Germline CDR1 is GTSNPN and CDR2 is SVGIG (reference sequence). CDR3 loop: CAWSPPGPGNTIYF. The CDR3 region has the DNA TGTGCCTGGAGTCCCCCGGGCCCTGGAAACACCATATATTTT.

The V and J genes are TRBV7-9 and TRBJ2-7; D remains ambiguous. The CDR3 is 14 residues long. V lost 4 bases to trimming and J lost 4 bases, with 14 bases between them. Germline CDR1 reads SEHNR; CDR2 reads FQNEAQ (reference sequence). The CDR3 protein is CASSSHERVYEQYF. CDR3 DNA: TGTGCCAGCAGCTCCCATGAGCGCGTGTACGAGCAGTACTTC.

The chain joins TRBV14 to TRBJ1-2; tentative D call: TRBD1 (6 bases). Trimming cost V 0 bases and J 3 bases, with 11 bases left between them. Germline-derived CDR1 and CDR2 are SGHDN and FVKESK. The CDR3 is made up of 15 amino acids. The CDR3 sequence: CASSQDSGADYGYTF. The DNA of the CDR3 is TGTGCCAGCAGCCAAGATTCAGGGGCGGACTATGGCTACACCTTC.

The genes are TRBV30 and TRBJ1-2, with 8 positions matching TRBD1. The CDR3 is 13 amino acids. Germline V gene data show CDR1 as GTSNPN and CDR2 as SVGIG (reference sequence). J gave up 4 bases and V 7 bases, and 8 bases lay outside the gene matches. CDR3 coding DNA: TGTGCCTTGGACAGGGAGGTGGGCTATGGCTACACCTTC. Amino acid sequence: CALDREVGYGYTF.

The chain couples TRBV7-9 to TRBJ2-3; D call uncertain. V lost 4 bases and J 3 bases, leaving 5 bases between the germline ends. This CDR3 has 12 amino acids. Germline CDR1 reads SEHNR; CDR2 reads FQNEAQ (reference sequence). The chain's CDR3 is CASSWATDTQYF. CDR3 bases: TGTGCCAGCAGCTGGGCGACAGATACGCAGTATTTT.

J is TRBJ1-2 and V is TRBV6-5; 10 bases fit TRBD1. Germline loops: CDR1 MNHEY, CDR2 SVGAGI. V lost 8 bases to trimming and J lost 6 bases; unmatched junction nucleotides: 12. CDR3 length: 15 residues. The CDR3 region is CASRRGDRGIDGYTF. In DNA, the CDR3 is TGTGCCAGCCGCAGAGGGGACAGGGGTATAGATGGCTACACCTTC.

The CDR3 bases are TGTGCCAGTACCTTGACAGCTAATAGCAATCAGCCCCAGCATTTT. This translates into CASTLTANSNQPQHF. V usage is TRBV19 and J usage is TRBJ1-5, with TRBD1 as a possible D gene (5 bases). This CDR3 spans 15 amino acids. With 7 bases removed from V and 0 bases from J, the gap between germline ends came to 13 bases. The germline V gene has CDR1 LNHDA and CDR2 SQIVND (reference sequence).

The V call is TRBV19, the J call TRBJ2-7; perhaps TRBD1 as D (5 bases). The CDR3 extends over 13 amino acids. Germline CDR1 and CDR2: LNHDA and SQIVND (reference sequence). The V gene lost 6 bases and the J gene lost 2 bases, with 11 bases spanning the gap. CDR3: CASSWEGAYEQYF. The CDR3 DNA is TGTGCCAGTAGCTGGGAAGGGGCCTACGAGCAGTACTTC.

V gene TRBV7-9 combines with J gene TRBJ1-1; weak D call: TRBD1 (5 bases). The CDR3 consists of 15 residues. The ends were cut back, 2 bases at V and 4 bases at J, with 14 bases in the middle. Germline CDR1 reads SEHNR; CDR2 reads FQNEAQ (reference sequence). CDR3: CASSLIRGERTEAFF. CDR3 DNA sequence: TGTGCCAGCAGCTTAATCCGGGGGGAGCGCACTGAAGCTTTCTTT.

As concerns this clone: One end of the junction fails to match germline, which may point to a read error. The rearrangement joins TRBV27 to TRBJ2-7, with unresolved D. The CDR3 is 12 amino acids. Germline V gene sequence: CDR1 MNHEY, CDR2 SMNVEV (reference sequence). In DNA form, the CDR3 reads TGTGCCAGCAGTTCCTATGTCTCCTCGTTACTCTTC. As protein: CASSSYVSSLLF.

The chain has TRBV25-1 and TRBJ2-1; possible D gene TRBD2, 6 bases. Trimming removed 1 base from V and 12 bases from J, with 13 bases in between. Per germline, CDR1 MGHDK and CDR2 SYGVNS. The CDR3 is 13 residues long. CDR3 amino acids: CASSEWVRGLQFF. The DNA of the CDR3 is TGTGCCAGCAGTGAATGGGTTCGGGGACTGCAGTTCTTC.

The chain employs TRBV7-3 and TRBJ2-1; perhaps TRBD1 as D (6 bases). The germline V gene has CDR1 SGHTA and CDR2 FQGTGA. The CDR3 is made up of 15 amino acids. V was cut by 5 bases and J by 6 bases, with 17 bases left in between. CDR3 DNA: TGTGCCAGCAGCCTCGGGTTGGGGGCCGGCAATGAGCAGTTCTTC. Translating it yields CASSLGLGAGNEQFF.